Shown below are 12 T cell receptor beta chains from a single sample sequenced in a study of blood T cell repertoires in COVID-19. TCRdb's copy holds only in-frame clones and misses some; the assay was immunoSEQ multiplex PCR. The sample has just over 150,000 clones; around nine tenths are singletons. The sequencing input was PBMCs or T cells enriched from blood (not recorded which). These receptors came from a woman aged 50 to 60 who had recovered from COVID-19.

The chain employs TRBV11-2 and TRBJ1-5, with D unresolved. Trimming left V 5 bases short and J 7 bases short, with 12 bases between. This CDR3 is 13 amino acids long. CDR1 is SGHAT and CDR2 is FQNNGV in the germline V gene. The DNA for the CDR3 is TGTGCCAGCAGCCAAGTGCCCGGGCAGCCCCAGCATTTT. Amino acids: CASSQVPGQPQHF.

This clone has just one count. A read error may account for a junction end that differs from germline. V gene TRBV5-5 combines with J gene TRBJ2-7; 9 bases agree with TRBD1. Germline V gives CDR1 SGHKS, CDR2 YYEKEE (reference sequence). The CDR3 spans 12 residues. This CDR3 is CASREGGQGTRF. CDR3 coding DNA: TGTGCCAGCAGAGAAGGAGGACAGGGGACTCGCTTC.

J is TRBJ2-5 and V is TRBV9, with a possible D match to TRBD2 (5 bases). V lost 0 bases to trimming and J lost 4 bases, with 13 bases between them. This CDR3 contains 15 residues. The germline gives CDR1 SGDLS, CDR2 YYNGEE. The CDR3 reads CASSVVGGSAETQYF. For the CDR3, the DNA is TGTGCCAGCAGCGTAGTAGGAGGATCGGCAGAGACCCAGTACTTC. The entire variable domain, with the rest obtained from reference TRBV9 and TRBJ2-5, is as follows: DSGVTQTPKHLITATGQRVTLRCSPRSGDLSVYWYQQSLDQGLQFLIQYYNGEERAKGNILERFSAQQFPDLHSELNLSSLELGDSALYFCASSVVGGSAETQYFGPGTRLLVL.

The J gene is TRBJ1-5, the V gene TRBV7-2; 8 bases fit TRBD1. J gave up 5 bases and V 5 bases, and 11 bases lay outside the gene matches. CDR1 and CDR2 (germline): SGHTA, FQGNSA. The CDR3 extends over 16 amino acids. CDR3 bases: TGTGCCAGCAGCCCCCGGGGACAGGCTGTTTATCAGCCCCAGCATTTT. This encodes CASSPRGQAVYQPQHF.

This clone has just one count. This chain joins TRBV27 and TRBJ1-5; no reliable D call. The CDR3 runs to 12 residues. V was shortened by 6 bases and J by 3 bases, with 6 bases between the two germline ends. Germline V CDR1 and CDR2: MNHEY, SMNVEV (reference sequence). This CDR3 reads CASSPLNQPQHF. The DNA for the CDR3 is TGTGCCAGCAGCCCCCTCAATCAGCCCCAGCATTTT.

The rearrangement joins TRBV19 to TRBJ2-5; 7 bases are shared with TRBD2. Trimming at V came to 3 bases and at J to 5 bases, leaving 3 bases not matched to a gene. Germline CDR1 LNHDA, CDR2 SQIVND (reference sequence). The CDR3 consists of 13 residues. The CDR3 loop is CASSMGGRETQYF. The CDR3 DNA reads as TGTGCCAGTAGTATGGGAGGGCGGGAGACCCAGTACTTC.

The chain links TRBV9 to TRBJ1-1, with D possibly being TRBD1 (6 bases). This CDR3 comprises 13 residues. CDR1 is SGDLS, CDR2 YYNGEE, per germline. Trimming stripped 4 bases from V and 11 bases from J, with 18 bases between. In DNA form, the CDR3 reads TGTGCCAGCAGCCAGCGGACAGATGGTGACGCTTTCTTT. It yields the protein CASSQRTDGDAFF.

This clone was detected only once. The chain joins TRBV10-3 to TRBJ2-7; 7 bases align to TRBD1. This CDR3 has 14 residues. V was clipped by 0 bases and J by 5 bases; unmatched bases: 4. CDR1 and CDR2 from the germline V gene are ENHRY and SYGVKD. The CDR3 loop is CAISESQGRNEQYF. The CDR3 DNA reads TGTGCCATCAGTGAGTCACAGGGGCGAAACGAGCAGTACTTC.

The rearrangement links TRBV30 to TRBJ1-1, with D possibly being TRBD1 (5 bases). Trimming cost V 6 bases and J 1 base, with 18 bases left between them. This CDR3 has 15 amino acids. The germline gives CDR1 GTSNPN, CDR2 SVGIG (reference sequence). The CDR3 here is CACGPGAVPNTEAFF. The CDR3 DNA is TGTGCCTGCGGCCCTGGGGCAGTCCCGAACACTGAAGCTTTCTTT.

The genes are TRBV7-9 and TRBJ1-3; TRBD1 matches 8 bases. CDR3 length equals 14 residues. The V and J ends lost 5 bases and 4 bases, in that order; junction bases with no gene match: 4. In germline, CDR1 is SEHNR, CDR2 FQNEAQ (reference sequence). The CDR3 DNA follows: TGTGCCAGCAGCCGGACAGGGTCAGGAAACACCATATATTTT. Protein: CASSRTGSGNTIYF.

This chain uses TRBV7-6 with TRBJ1-1; no reliable D call. V gave up 5 bases and J gave up 4 bases, with 14 bases separating them. Germline CDR1 is SGHVS and CDR2 is FNYEAQ. The CDR3 is 14 residues long. For the CDR3, the DNA is TGTGCCAGCAGCCCAACACGAGGGATCACTGAAGCTTTCTTT. It specifies CASSPTRGITEAFF.

This rearrangement joins TRBV6-5 to TRBJ2-5, with a weak D call TRBD2 (5 bases). Trimming cost V 11 bases and J 5 bases, with 18 bases left between them. The CDR3 contains 13 residues. Germline V gene lookup returns CDR1 MNHEY and CDR2 SVGAGI. As DNA, the CDR3 is TGTGCCTCGAAGCCGGGCGGGCGCGAGACCCAGTACTTC. Its translation: CASKPGGRETQYF.